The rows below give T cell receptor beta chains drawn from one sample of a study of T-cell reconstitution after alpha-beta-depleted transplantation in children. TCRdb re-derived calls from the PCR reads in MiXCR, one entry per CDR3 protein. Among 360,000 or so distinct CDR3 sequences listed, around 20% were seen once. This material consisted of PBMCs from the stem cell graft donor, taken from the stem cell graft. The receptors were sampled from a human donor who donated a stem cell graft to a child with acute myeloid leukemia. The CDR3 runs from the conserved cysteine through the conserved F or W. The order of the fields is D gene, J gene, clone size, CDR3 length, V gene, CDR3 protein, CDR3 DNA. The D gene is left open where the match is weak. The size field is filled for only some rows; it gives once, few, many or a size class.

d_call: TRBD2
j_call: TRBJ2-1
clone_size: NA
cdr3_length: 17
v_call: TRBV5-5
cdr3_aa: CASSSTRLADSYNEQFF
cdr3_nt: TGTGCCAGCAGCTCCACCAGACTAGCGGACTCCTACAATGAGCAGTTCTTC

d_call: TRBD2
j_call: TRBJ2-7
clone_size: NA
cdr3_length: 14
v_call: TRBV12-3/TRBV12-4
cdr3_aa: CASSPGGGRYEQYF
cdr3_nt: TGTGCCAGCAGCCCCGGGGGGGGGAGATACGAGCAGTACTTC

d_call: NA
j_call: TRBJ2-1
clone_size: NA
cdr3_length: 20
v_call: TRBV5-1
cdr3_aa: CASSLEARVIGEGAYNEQFF
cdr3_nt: TGCGCCAGCAGCTTGGAGGCCAGGGTGATAGGGGAGGGGGCCTACAATGAGCAGTTCTTC

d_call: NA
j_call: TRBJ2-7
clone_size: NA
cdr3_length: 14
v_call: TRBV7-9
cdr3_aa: CASSPAGVSYEQYF
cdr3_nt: TGTGCCAGCAGCCCAGCAGGAGTTTCCTACGAGCAGTACTTC

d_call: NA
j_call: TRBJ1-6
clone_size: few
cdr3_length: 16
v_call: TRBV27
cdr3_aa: CASSLKGGIGRSPLHF
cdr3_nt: TGTGCCAGCAGTTTAAAAGGGGGGATCGGTCGTTCACCCCTCCACTTT

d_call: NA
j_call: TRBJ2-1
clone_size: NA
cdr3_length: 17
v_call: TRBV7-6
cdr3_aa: CASSQPPWEGGYNEQFF
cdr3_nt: TGTGCCAGCAGCCAGCCCCCGTGGGAAGGGGGTTACAATGAGCAGTTCTTC

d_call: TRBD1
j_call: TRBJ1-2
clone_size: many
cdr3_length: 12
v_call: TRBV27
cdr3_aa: CASSTTGGGYTF
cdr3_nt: TGTGCCAGCAGTACGACAGGGGGCGGCTACACCTTC

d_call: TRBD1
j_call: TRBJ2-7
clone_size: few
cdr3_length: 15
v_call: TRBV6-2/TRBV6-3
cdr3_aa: CASSYTGTGRYEQYF
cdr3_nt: TGTGCCAGCAGTTACACCGGGACAGGGAGGTACGAGCAGTACTTC

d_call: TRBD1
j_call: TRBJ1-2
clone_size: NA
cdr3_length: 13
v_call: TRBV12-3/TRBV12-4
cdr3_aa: CASTMQGVGGYTF
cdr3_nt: TGTGCCAGCACTATGCAGGGGGTCGGCGGCTACACCTTC

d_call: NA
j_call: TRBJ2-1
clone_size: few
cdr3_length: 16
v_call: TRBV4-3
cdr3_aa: CASSQNSVSSYNEQFF
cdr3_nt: TGCGCCAGCAGCCAAAATAGCGTCAGCTCCTACAATGAGCAGTTCTTC

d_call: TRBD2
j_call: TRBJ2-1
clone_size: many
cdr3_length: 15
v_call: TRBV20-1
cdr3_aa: CSASFGTSDHNEQFF
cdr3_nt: TGCAGTGCTAGCTTCGGGACTAGCGACCACAATGAGCAGTTCTTC

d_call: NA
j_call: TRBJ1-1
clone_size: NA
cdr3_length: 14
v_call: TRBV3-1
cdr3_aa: CASSQDGHDTEAFF
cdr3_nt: TGTGCCAGCAGCCAAGATGGGCACGACACTGAAGCTTTCTTT

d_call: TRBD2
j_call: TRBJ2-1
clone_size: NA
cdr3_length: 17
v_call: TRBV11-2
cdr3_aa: CASSLSSGRASYNEQFF
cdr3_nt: TGTGCCAGCAGCTTATCAAGCGGGAGAGCGTCCTACAATGAGCAGTTCTTC

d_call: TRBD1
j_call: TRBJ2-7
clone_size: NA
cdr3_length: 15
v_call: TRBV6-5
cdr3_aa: CASSYLPGQEREQYF
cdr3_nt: TGTGCCAGCAGTTACTTACCGGGACAGGAACGAGAGCAGTACTTC

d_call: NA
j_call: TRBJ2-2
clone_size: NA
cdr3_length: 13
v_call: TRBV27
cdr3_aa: CASSMGGHGELFF
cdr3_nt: TGTGCCAGCAGCATGGGAGGACACGGGGAGCTGTTTTTT

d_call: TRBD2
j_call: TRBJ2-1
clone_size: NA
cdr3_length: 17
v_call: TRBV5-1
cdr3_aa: CASSSILTSGRADEQFF
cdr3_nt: TGCGCCAGCAGCTCCATCTTGACTAGCGGGAGGGCCGATGAGCAGTTCTTC

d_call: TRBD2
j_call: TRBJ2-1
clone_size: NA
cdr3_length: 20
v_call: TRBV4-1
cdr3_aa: CASSQDQGLARSNSYNEQFF
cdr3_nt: TGCGCCAGCAGCCAAGATCAGGGACTAGCTCGTTCCAATTCCTACAATGAGCAGTTCTTC

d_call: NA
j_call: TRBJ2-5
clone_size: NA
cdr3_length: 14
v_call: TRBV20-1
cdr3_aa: CRARVQRDQETQYF
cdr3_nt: TGCCGGGCGCGAGTCCAGCGGGACCAAGAGACCCAGTACTTC

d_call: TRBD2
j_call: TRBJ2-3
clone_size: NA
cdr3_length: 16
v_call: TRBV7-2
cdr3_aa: CASSPRSGIGPDTQYF
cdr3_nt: TGTGCCAGCAGCCCAAGGAGCGGGATCGGGCCAGATACGCAGTATTTT

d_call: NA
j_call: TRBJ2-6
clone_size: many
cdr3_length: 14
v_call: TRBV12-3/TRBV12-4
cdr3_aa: CASSLQDPHNVLTF
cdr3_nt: TGTGCCAGCAGTTTACAGGATCCCCACAACGTCCTGACTTTC

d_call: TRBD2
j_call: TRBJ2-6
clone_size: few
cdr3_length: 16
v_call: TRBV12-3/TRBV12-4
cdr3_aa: CAIPTSGGSGANVLTF
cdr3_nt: TGTGCCATCCCGACTAGCGGGGGCTCTGGGGCCAACGTCCTGACTTTC

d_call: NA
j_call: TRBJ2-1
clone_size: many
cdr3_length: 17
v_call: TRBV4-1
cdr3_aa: CASSQGGGRTTYNEQFF
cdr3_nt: TGCGCCAGCAGCCAAGGAGGGGGTAGAACCACCTACAATGAGCAGTTCTTC

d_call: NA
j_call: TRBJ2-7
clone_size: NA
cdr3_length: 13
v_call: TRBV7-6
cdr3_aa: CASSVDSLYEQYF
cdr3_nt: TGTGCCAGCAGCGTGGACAGCCTCTACGAGCAGTACTTC

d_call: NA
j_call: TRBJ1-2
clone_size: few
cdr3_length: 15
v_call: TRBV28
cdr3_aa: CASSFAGDQPRGYTF
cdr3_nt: TGTGCCAGCAGTTTTGCGGGGGACCAGCCTCGCGGCTACACCTTC

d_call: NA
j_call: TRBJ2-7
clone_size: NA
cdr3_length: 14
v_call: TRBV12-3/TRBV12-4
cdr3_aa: CASSWAASYYEQYF
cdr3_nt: TGTGCCAGCAGTTGGGCGGCTTCCTACTACGAGCAGTACTTC

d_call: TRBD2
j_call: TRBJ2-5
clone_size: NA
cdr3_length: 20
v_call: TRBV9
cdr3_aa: CASSVKGGYRLAGVEETQYF
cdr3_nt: TGTGCCAGCAGCGTCAAGGGGGGATATCGGCTAGCGGGAGTAGAGGAGACCCAGTACTTC

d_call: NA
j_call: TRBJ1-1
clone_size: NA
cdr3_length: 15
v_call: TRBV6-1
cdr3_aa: CASSEMDSSVTEAFF
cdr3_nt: TGTGCCAGCAGTGAAATGGACAGCTCCGTCACTGAAGCTTTCTTT

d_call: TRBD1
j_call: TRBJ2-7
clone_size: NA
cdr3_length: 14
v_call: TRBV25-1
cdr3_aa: CASRPRTGVDEQYF
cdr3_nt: TGTGCCAGCAGGCCCAGGACAGGTGTAGACGAGCAGTACTTC

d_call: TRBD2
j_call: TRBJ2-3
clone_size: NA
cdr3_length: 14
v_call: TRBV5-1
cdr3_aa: CASSLDSGIDTQYF
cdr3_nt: TGCGCCAGCAGCTTGGATAGCGGGATAGATACGCAGTATTTT

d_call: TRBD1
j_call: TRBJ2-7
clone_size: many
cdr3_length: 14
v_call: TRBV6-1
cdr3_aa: CASSFRTGAYEQYF
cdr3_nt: TGTGCCAGCAGCTTCAGAACAGGGGCCTACGAGCAGTACTTC

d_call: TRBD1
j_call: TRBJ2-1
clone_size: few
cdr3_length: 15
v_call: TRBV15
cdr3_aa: CATSRGTGGVDEQFF
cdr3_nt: TGTGCCACCAGCAGGGGGACAGGGGGCGTAGATGAGCAGTTCTTC

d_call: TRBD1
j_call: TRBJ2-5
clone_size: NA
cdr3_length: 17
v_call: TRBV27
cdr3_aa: CASRLIGTGVYQETQYF
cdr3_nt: TGTGCCAGCAGGCTGATTGGGACAGGAGTCTACCAAGAGACCCAGTACTTC

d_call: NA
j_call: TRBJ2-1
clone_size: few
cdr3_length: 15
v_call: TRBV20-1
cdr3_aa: CSAGRARGSYNEQFF
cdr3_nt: TGCAGTGCGGGGAGAGCGAGGGGCTCCTACAATGAGCAGTTCTTC

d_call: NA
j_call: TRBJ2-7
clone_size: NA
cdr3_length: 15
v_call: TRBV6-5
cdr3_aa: CASSSGPQNRYEQYF
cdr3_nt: TGTGCCAGCAGTTCAGGTCCTCAGAACCGCTACGAGCAGTACTTC

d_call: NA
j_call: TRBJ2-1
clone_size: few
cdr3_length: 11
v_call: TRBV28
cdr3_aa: CASSLGTEQFF
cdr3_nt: TGTGCCAGCAGTTTGGGTACAGAGCAGTTCTTC

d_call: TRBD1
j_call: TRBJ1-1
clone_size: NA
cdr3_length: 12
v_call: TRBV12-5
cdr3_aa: CASAMTGGEAFF
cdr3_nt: TGTGCTAGTGCCATGACAGGGGGTGAAGCTTTCTTT

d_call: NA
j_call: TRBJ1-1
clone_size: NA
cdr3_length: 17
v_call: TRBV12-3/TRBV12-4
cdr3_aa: CASSLPRGREWDTEAFF
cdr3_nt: TGTGCCAGCAGTCTGCCCCGGGGTAGGGAATGGGACACTGAAGCTTTCTTT

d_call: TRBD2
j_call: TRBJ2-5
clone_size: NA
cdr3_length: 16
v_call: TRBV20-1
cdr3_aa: CSARVPGLVRGETQYF
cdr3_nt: TGCAGTGCTAGGGTACCGGGACTAGTGAGGGGGGAGACCCAGTACTTC

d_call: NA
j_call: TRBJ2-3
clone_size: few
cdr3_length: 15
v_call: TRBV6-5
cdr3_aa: CASSYSGGKTDTQYF
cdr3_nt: TGTGCCAGCAGTTACTCTGGGGGAAAGACAGATACGCAGTATTTT

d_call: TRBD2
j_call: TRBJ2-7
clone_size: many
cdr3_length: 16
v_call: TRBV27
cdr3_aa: CASSLARLAGVYEQYF
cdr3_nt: TGTGCCAGCAGTTTAGCTCGCCTAGCGGGAGTCTACGAGCAGTACTTC

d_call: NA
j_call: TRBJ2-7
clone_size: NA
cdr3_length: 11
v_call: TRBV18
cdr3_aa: CASSLIGEQNF
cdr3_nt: TGTGCCAGCTCACTCATTGGCGAGCAGAACTTC

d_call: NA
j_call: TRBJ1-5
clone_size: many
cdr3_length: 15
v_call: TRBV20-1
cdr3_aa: CSARDAQGSGQPQHF
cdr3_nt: TGCAGTGCTAGAGACGCACAGGGTTCTGGGCAGCCCCAGCATTTT

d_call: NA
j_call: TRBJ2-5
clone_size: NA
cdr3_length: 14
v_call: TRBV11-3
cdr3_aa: CASSKETGQETQYF
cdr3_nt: TGTGCCAGCAGCAAGGAAACAGGGCAAGAGACCCAGTACTTC

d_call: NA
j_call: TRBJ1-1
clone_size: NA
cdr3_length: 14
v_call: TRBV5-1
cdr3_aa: CASSWGVENTEAFF
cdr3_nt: TGCGCCAGCAGCTGGGGCGTGGAAAACACTGAAGCTTTCTTT

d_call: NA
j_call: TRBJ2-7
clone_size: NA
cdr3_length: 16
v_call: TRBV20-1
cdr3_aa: CSARDGRPPPSYEQYF
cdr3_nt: TGCAGTGCTAGAGATGGTCGTCCACCCCCCTCCTACGAGCAGTACTTC